A selection of T cell receptor beta chains follows, all from one sample in a study of blood T cell repertoires in COVID-19. Generated by immunoSEQ multiplex PCR, the TCRdb table keeps only in-frame clones and is missing some. The sample records about 50,000 clones, about 89% being singletons. Sequenced input: peripheral blood. The receptors derive from a human donor in a cohort sampled during active COVID-19. Both conserved end residues are part of each CDR3. A D gene is named only where the DNA matches it firmly. Clone size is shown for a subset of rows, as once, few, many or a class of expanded clone.

d_gene: -
j_gene: TRBJ1-6
abundance: -
v_gene: TRBV2
CDR3aa: CASSALRAPPLHF
CDR3nt: TGTGCCAGCAGTGCCCTCAGGGCACCACCCCTCCACTTT

d_gene: -
j_gene: TRBJ2-1
abundance: once
v_gene: TRBV14
CDR3aa: CASSQVSGAYNEQFF
CDR3nt: TGTGCCAGCAGCCAAGTTTCGGGAGCCTACAATGAGCAGTTCTTC

d_gene: -
j_gene: TRBJ2-7
abundance: -
v_gene: TRBV6-5
CDR3aa: CASSLTLEPYEQYF
CDR3nt: TGTGCCAGCAGTCTGACTCTAGAACCCTACGAGCAGTACTTC

d_gene: -
j_gene: TRBJ1-2
abundance: -
v_gene: TRBV6-5
CDR3aa: CASGPPSTRYGYTF
CDR3nt: TGTGCCAGCGGTCCACCGAGTACGCGCTATGGCTACACCTTC

d_gene: -
j_gene: TRBJ2-1
abundance: once
v_gene: TRBV4-2
CDR3aa: CASSQSLEGNEQFF
CDR3nt: TGTGCCAGCAGCCAAAGTTTGGAGGGCAATGAGCAGTTCTTC

d_gene: -
j_gene: TRBJ1-1
abundance: -
v_gene: TRBV15
CDR3aa: CATRKGVGAANTEAFF
CDR3nt: TGTGCCACCAGAAAAGGGGTAGGGGCGGCGAACACTGAAGCTTTCTTT

d_gene: TRBD1
j_gene: TRBJ2-5
abundance: -
v_gene: TRBV10-1
CDR3aa: CASSESTLAGGPETQYF
CDR3nt: TGCGCCAGCAGTGAGTCGACGTTAGCAGGGGGACCAGAGACCCAGTACTTC

d_gene: TRBD2
j_gene: TRBJ2-2
abundance: -
v_gene: TRBV7-9
CDR3aa: CASPRTSYTGELFF
CDR3nt: TGTGCCAGCCCCAGGACTAGCTATACCGGGGAGCTGTTTTTT

d_gene: TRBD1
j_gene: TRBJ1-2
abundance: -
v_gene: TRBV15
CDR3aa: CATMAGRGNYGYTF
CDR3nt: TGTGCCACCATGGCGGGCAGGGGGAACTATGGCTACACCTTC

d_gene: TRBD2
j_gene: TRBJ2-7
abundance: once
v_gene: TRBV2
CDR3aa: CASTGGRPYEQYF
CDR3nt: TGTGCCAGTACGGGAGGGCGGCCCTACGAGCAGTACTTC

d_gene: TRBD1
j_gene: TRBJ2-7
abundance: -
v_gene: TRBV7-6
CDR3aa: CASSYDAGTGYYEQYF
CDR3nt: TGTGCCAGCAGCTACGATGCCGGGACAGGGTACTACGAGCAGTACTTC

d_gene: TRBD2
j_gene: TRBJ2-5
abundance: -
v_gene: TRBV11-2
CDR3aa: CASSVSGGRGETQYF
CDR3nt: TGTGCCAGCAGCGTTAGCGGGGGCCGGGGAGAGACCCAGTACTTC

d_gene: TRBD1
j_gene: TRBJ1-6
abundance: -
v_gene: TRBV6-5
CDR3aa: CASIQGWDRDSPLHF
CDR3nt: TGTGCCAGCATCCAAGGGTGGGACAGAGATTCACCCCTCCACTTT

d_gene: -
j_gene: TRBJ1-1
abundance: once
v_gene: TRBV30
CDR3aa: CAWSVAGNTEAFF
CDR3nt: TGTGCCTGGAGTGTAGCGGGGAACACTGAAGCTTTCTTT

d_gene: TRBD1
j_gene: TRBJ2-7
abundance: -
v_gene: TRBV7-2
CDR3aa: CASTLDRGPYEQYF
CDR3nt: TGTGCCAGCACCTTGGACAGGGGACCCTACGAGCAGTACTTC

d_gene: -
j_gene: TRBJ2-7
abundance: -
v_gene: TRBV3-1/TRBV3-2
CDR3aa: CASSQGHTILYF
CDR3nt: TGTGCCAGCAGCCAAGGACACACGATCCTGTACTTC

d_gene: TRBD1
j_gene: TRBJ1-4
abundance: -
v_gene: TRBV4-3
CDR3aa: CASSQDRGVTEKLFF
CDR3nt: TGCGCCAGCAGCCAAGACAGGGGGGTCACAGAAAAACTGTTTTTT

d_gene: TRBD1
j_gene: TRBJ2-7
abundance: -
v_gene: TRBV27
CDR3aa: CASSSGTGPYEQYF
CDR3nt: TGTGCCAGCAGTTCCGGGACAGGGCCCTACGAGCAGTACTTC

d_gene: TRBD1
j_gene: TRBJ2-1
abundance: -
v_gene: TRBV5-1
CDR3aa: CASSPLDRVSNEQFF
CDR3nt: TGCGCCAGCAGCCCGCTGGACAGGGTTAGTAATGAGCAGTTCTTC

d_gene: TRBD1
j_gene: TRBJ1-1
abundance: -
v_gene: TRBV6-5
CDR3aa: CASSYRDRGTEAFF
CDR3nt: TGTGCCAGCAGTTACCGAGACAGGGGTACTGAAGCTTTCTTT

d_gene: TRBD1
j_gene: TRBJ1-2
abundance: -
v_gene: TRBV30
CDR3aa: CAWRGRTGENYGYTF
CDR3nt: TGTGCCTGGAGGGGACGGACAGGGGAGAACTATGGCTACACCTTC

d_gene: -
j_gene: TRBJ1-3
abundance: -
v_gene: TRBV5-1
CDR3aa: CASSWSGDGAGNTIYF
CDR3nt: TGCGCCAGCAGCTGGTCAGGGGACGGAGCTGGAAACACCATATATTTT

d_gene: -
j_gene: TRBJ1-5
abundance: -
v_gene: TRBV21-1
CDR3aa: CASSRHTGSNQPQHF
CDR3nt: TGTGCCAGCAGCAGACACACGGGGTCCAATCAGCCCCAGCATTTT

d_gene: -
j_gene: TRBJ1-2
abundance: -
v_gene: TRBV12-3/TRBV12-4
CDR3aa: CASSFNGHYGYTF
CDR3nt: TGTGCCAGCAGTTTTAATGGGCACTATGGCTACACCTTC

d_gene: -
j_gene: TRBJ2-7
abundance: -
v_gene: TRBV28
CDR3aa: CASTLGQTYEQYF
CDR3nt: TGTGCCAGCACCCTAGGACAGACCTACGAGCAGTACTTC

d_gene: TRBD2
j_gene: TRBJ2-3
abundance: -
v_gene: TRBV4-1
CDR3aa: CASSQEPQRGTTDTQYF
CDR3nt: TGCGCCAGCAGCCAAGAGCCTCAGCGGGGGACCACAGATACGCAGTATTTT

d_gene: -
j_gene: TRBJ1-6
abundance: -
v_gene: TRBV30
CDR3aa: CAWTGTPLRPLHF
CDR3nt: TGTGCCTGGACGGGGACACCACTTCGACCCCTCCACTTT

d_gene: -
j_gene: TRBJ1-5
abundance: -
v_gene: TRBV2
CDR3aa: CASRGDSNQPQHF
CDR3nt: TGTGCCAGCAGGGGAGATAGCAATCAGCCCCAGCATTTT